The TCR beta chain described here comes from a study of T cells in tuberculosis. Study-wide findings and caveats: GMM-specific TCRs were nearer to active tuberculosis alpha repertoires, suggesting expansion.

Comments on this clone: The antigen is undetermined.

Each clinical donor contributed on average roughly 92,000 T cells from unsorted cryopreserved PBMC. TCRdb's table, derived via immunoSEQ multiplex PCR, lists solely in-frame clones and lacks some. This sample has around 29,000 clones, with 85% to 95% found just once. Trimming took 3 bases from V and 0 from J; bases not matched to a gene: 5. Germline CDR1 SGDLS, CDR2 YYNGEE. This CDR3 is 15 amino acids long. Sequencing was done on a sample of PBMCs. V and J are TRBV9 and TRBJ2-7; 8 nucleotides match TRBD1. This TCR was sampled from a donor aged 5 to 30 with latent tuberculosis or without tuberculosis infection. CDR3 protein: CASSDRQGLSYEQYF. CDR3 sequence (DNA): TGTGCCAGCAGCGATAGACAGGGGCTCTCCTACGAGCAGTACTTC.